The T cell receptor (beta chain) under discussion was sequenced for a study of CD8 T cells in Susac syndrome. The wider study: When blood was collected, patients with Susac syndrome were therapy-naive, were taking corticosteroids, or were receiving intravenous immunoglobulin alone.

Germline V gene sequence: CDR1 KGHSH, CDR2 LQKENI. The CDR3 sequence is 11 residues long. V was cut by 4 bases and J by 6 bases, with 6 bases left in between. Random hexamers were used to reverse transcribe about 0.5 to 1 ug of RNA. TCRdb reprocessed the immunoSEQ multiplex PCR reads via MiXCR and lists one record per CDR3 protein. Among 150,000 to 200,000 distinct CDR3 sequences, 85% to 95% were seen once, and the ten largest hold 0.095% to 0.1%. The V call is TRBV18, the J call TRBJ1-2; maybe TRBD1 (6 bases). Sequencing was carried out using CD4+ T cells from PBMCs. This TCR derives from a human donor with Susac syndrome. CDR3 nucleotides: TGTGCCAGCTCACAGGGGGATGGCTACACCTTC. It is translated as CASSQGDGYTF.